Listed below are T cell receptor beta chains from one sample, sequenced in a study of breast tumors, draining lymph nodes, adjacent tissues. TCRdb independently ran MiXCR on the multiplex PCR reads; one entry per CDR3 protein. This sample has some 140,000 distinct CDR3 sequences; 21% occur once, and the top ten carry roughly 2%. The sample taken for sequencing was axillary lymph node tissue. The receptors originated from a female donor with breast cancer. Some clones in this sample may be carry-over from other donors' samples. Each CDR3 is given with its conserved first and last residue. A D gene is named only where the DNA matches it firmly. Expanded clones are given a class, and other clones once, few, many or no size at all.

CDR3nt: TGCAGTGCTTTTCCGGCGACTAGCGGCACAGATACGCAGTATTTT; CDR3aa: CSAFPATSGTDTQYF; abundance: many; j_gene: TRBJ2-3; v_gene: TRBV20-1; d_gene: TRBD2
CDR3nt: TGCAGCGCCCCGACAACCCCGAAAAGCTCCTATAATTCACCCCCCCACTTT; CDR3aa: CSAPTTPKSSYNSPPHF; abundance: many; j_gene: TRBJ1-6; v_gene: TRBV29-1; d_gene: NA
CDR3nt: TGTGCCAGCAGCTTTGGGACTAGCGATTACAATGAGCAGTTCTTC; CDR3aa: CASSFGTSDYNEQFF; abundance: many; j_gene: TRBJ2-1; v_gene: TRBV5-4; d_gene: TRBD2
CDR3nt: TGTGCCATACAGGGGAGAACGGGAGGGGCAGATACGCAGTATTTT; CDR3aa: CAIQGRTGGADTQYF; abundance: many; j_gene: TRBJ2-3; v_gene: TRBV10-3; d_gene: NA
CDR3nt: TGCAGCGGCTGGGCGGGGGGGAGTGGGGGCAATGAGCAGTTCTTC; CDR3aa: CSGWAGGSGGNEQFF; abundance: many; j_gene: TRBJ2-1; v_gene: TRBV29-1; d_gene: TRBD2
CDR3nt: TGCGCCAGCAGCTTTCAACCCCGGACGACAGGGAGCCCTGAAGCTTTCTTT; CDR3aa: CASSFQPRTTGSPEAFF; abundance: once; j_gene: TRBJ1-1; v_gene: TRBV5-1; d_gene: TRBD1
CDR3nt: TGCAGGGCCTTCCTGGCTCGAGAGCAGTTCTTC; CDR3aa: CRAFLAREQFF; abundance: many; j_gene: TRBJ2-1; v_gene: TRBV20-1; d_gene: NA
CDR3nt: TGTGCCAGCAGCTTCGGGACAGCAATCTCTCTAGTCCAAGAGACCCAGTACTTC; CDR3aa: CASSFGTAISLVQETQYF; abundance: many; j_gene: TRBJ2-5; v_gene: TRBV7-9; d_gene: TRBD1
CDR3nt: TGTGCCAGCAGTGAAGGCGGGGTTCTTAACTATGGCTACACCTTC; CDR3aa: CASSEGGVLNYGYTF; abundance: many; j_gene: TRBJ1-2; v_gene: TRBV6-1; d_gene: NA
CDR3nt: TGTGCCAGTAGCGAGCGGGGGAGCACAGATACGCAGTATTTT; CDR3aa: CASSERGSTDTQYF; abundance: many; j_gene: TRBJ2-3; v_gene: TRBV19; d_gene: TRBD2
CDR3nt: TGTGCCAGCAGGGCCCGTAGGGGAGGGTCTGGGGCCAACGTCCTGACTTTC; CDR3aa: CASRARRGGSGANVLTF; abundance: NA; j_gene: TRBJ2-6; v_gene: TRBV6-5; d_gene: TRBD2
CDR3nt: TGCAGCGTTGGCGCAGATTCCTACGAGCAGTACTTC; CDR3aa: CSVGADSYEQYF; abundance: many; j_gene: TRBJ2-7; v_gene: TRBV29-1; d_gene: NA
CDR3nt: TGTGCCAGCTTAACAGGGCACGAGCAGTACTTC; CDR3aa: CASLTGHEQYF; abundance: many; j_gene: TRBJ2-7; v_gene: TRBV28; d_gene: NA
CDR3nt: TGTGCCAGCAGCTTAGATTTTGACAGGGTGGTAGCAGATACGCAGTATTTT; CDR3aa: CASSLDFDRVVADTQYF; abundance: many; j_gene: TRBJ2-3; v_gene: TRBV11-2; d_gene: TRBD1
CDR3nt: TGTGCCAGCAGCTTTAGACTAGGATCCTATACGCAGTATTTT; CDR3aa: CASSFRLGSYTQYF; abundance: many; j_gene: TRBJ2-3; v_gene: TRBV7-2; d_gene: NA
CDR3nt: TGTGCCAGCGGTTCCGGGACAGGGGGCCAAGAGACCCAGTACTTC; CDR3aa: CASGSGTGGQETQYF; abundance: NA; j_gene: TRBJ2-5; v_gene: TRBV12-3/TRBV12-4; d_gene: TRBD1
CDR3nt: TGTGCCATCAGTTTGACAGGGGTATCTGGAAACACCATATATTTT; CDR3aa: CAISLTGVSGNTIYF; abundance: many; j_gene: TRBJ1-3; v_gene: TRBV10-3; d_gene: TRBD1
CDR3nt: TGTGCCGGTAGTATCTTACGTCGACAGCGTAGCAATCAGCCCCAGCATTTT; CDR3aa: CAGSILRRQRSNQPQHF; abundance: NA; j_gene: TRBJ1-5; v_gene: TRBV19; d_gene: NA
CDR3nt: TGTGCCAGCAGTCCGGGACAGGGGAAAGAGACCCAGTACTTC; CDR3aa: CASSPGQGKETQYF; abundance: many; j_gene: TRBJ2-5; v_gene: TRBV6-1; d_gene: TRBD1
CDR3nt: TGTGCCAGCAGTTACTCGCGAGGAAACACCATATATTTT; CDR3aa: CASSYSRGNTIYF; abundance: few; j_gene: TRBJ1-3; v_gene: TRBV6-5; d_gene: NA
CDR3nt: TGCAGCGTTTCGCGTTGGGACAGGGGCCCGAGTGGCTACACCTTC; CDR3aa: CSVSRWDRGPSGYTF; abundance: many; j_gene: TRBJ1-2; v_gene: TRBV29-1; d_gene: TRBD1
CDR3nt: TGCGCCAGCAGCCTCCTCCCCTGGGGGCCCAGGGGATTCCGCCTCAATCAGCCCCAGCATTTT; CDR3aa: CASSLLPWGPRGFRLNQPQHF; abundance: many; j_gene: TRBJ1-5; v_gene: TRBV4-1; d_gene: NA
CDR3nt: TGTGCCAGCAGCCCCATAGCGGGAGGAAACACCGGGGAGCTGTTTTTT; CDR3aa: CASSPIAGGNTGELFF; abundance: many; j_gene: TRBJ2-2; v_gene: TRBV7-3; d_gene: TRBD2
CDR3nt: TGCGCCAGCAGGTCGGAGGGGGCAGGGGATGAGCAGTTCTTC; CDR3aa: CASRSEGAGDEQFF; abundance: many; j_gene: TRBJ2-1; v_gene: TRBV5-1; d_gene: NA
CDR3nt: TGTGCCAGCAGCGACGGACTAGCGGGAAACCAAGAGACCCAGTACTTC; CDR3aa: CASSDGLAGNQETQYF; abundance: many; j_gene: TRBJ2-5; v_gene: TRBV7-2; d_gene: TRBD2
CDR3nt: TGTGCCTGGGCTAGGAAAGATACGCAGTATTTT; CDR3aa: CAWARKDTQYF; abundance: many; j_gene: TRBJ2-3; v_gene: TRBV30; d_gene: NA
CDR3nt: TGCGCCAGCAGCCTCCCCTACAGGGCCGCTAACTATGGCTACACCTTC; CDR3aa: CASSLPYRAANYGYTF; abundance: many; j_gene: TRBJ1-2; v_gene: TRBV5-1; d_gene: NA
CDR3nt: TGTGCCAGCAGCCTCGGGGACGGCTACGAGCAGTACTTC; CDR3aa: CASSLGDGYEQYF; abundance: many; j_gene: TRBJ2-7; v_gene: TRBV7-9; d_gene: NA
CDR3nt: TGTGCCAGCACTTTAGGGGGTTGGCAAGGGACCCAGTACTTC; CDR3aa: CASTLGGWQGTQYF; abundance: NA; j_gene: TRBJ2-5; v_gene: TRBV7-2; d_gene: NA
CDR3nt: TGTGCCAGCAGCAACAATCAGCCCCAGCATTTT; CDR3aa: CASSNNQPQHF; abundance: many; j_gene: TRBJ1-5; v_gene: TRBV6-2/TRBV6-3; d_gene: NA
CDR3nt: TGTGCCTGGAGTGACAGGGGCAATCAGCCCCAGCATTTT; CDR3aa: CAWSDRGNQPQHF; abundance: NA; j_gene: TRBJ1-5; v_gene: TRBV30; d_gene: NA
CDR3nt: TGTGCCAGCAGCGAAACAGGGGCCTATGGCTACACCTTC; CDR3aa: CASSETGAYGYTF; abundance: many; j_gene: TRBJ1-2; v_gene: TRBV13; d_gene: TRBD1
CDR3nt: TGTGCCTGGAGTGGGACAGGGGGGAAGATGCCCCAGCATTTT; CDR3aa: CAWSGTGGKMPQHF; abundance: many; j_gene: TRBJ1-5; v_gene: TRBV30; d_gene: TRBD1
CDR3nt: TGTGCCAGTAGTATAGCTGGCAGGGAGTACTCTAGGGCCAACGTCCTGACTTTC; CDR3aa: CASSIAGREYSRANVLTF; abundance: few; j_gene: TRBJ2-6; v_gene: TRBV19; d_gene: NA
CDR3nt: TGTGCCAGCAAAGCGGGACAGGTGTTCACAGATACGCAGTATTTT; CDR3aa: CASKAGQVFTDTQYF; abundance: many; j_gene: TRBJ2-3; v_gene: TRBV2; d_gene: NA
CDR3nt: TGCGCCAGCAGCAACACACCGGGACAGGTCAACAATGAGCAGTTCTTC; CDR3aa: CASSNTPGQVNNEQFF; abundance: many; j_gene: TRBJ2-1; v_gene: TRBV5-1; d_gene: TRBD1
CDR3nt: TGTGCCAGCAGTTACGATCGGTGGGAGCAGTTCTTC; CDR3aa: CASSYDRWEQFF; abundance: many; j_gene: TRBJ2-1; v_gene: TRBV6-5; d_gene: NA
CDR3nt: TGTGCCAGCAGTATGACAGGGGGCGAGCAGTACTTC; CDR3aa: CASSMTGGEQYF; abundance: many; j_gene: TRBJ2-7; v_gene: TRBV27; d_gene: TRBD1
CDR3nt: TGCAGTGCTGGAGGGGGTGGGTGGGCCGGGGAGCTGTTTTTT; CDR3aa: CSAGGGGWAGELFF; abundance: once; j_gene: TRBJ2-2; v_gene: TRBV20-1; d_gene: NA
CDR3nt: TGCGCCAGCAGCCAGCAAACAGGGATTTTGGGGACCCAGTACTTC; CDR3aa: CASSQQTGILGTQYF; abundance: many; j_gene: TRBJ2-5; v_gene: TRBV4-1; d_gene: NA
CDR3nt: TGTGCCTGGAGTGGGAATCCGGGACTAGCGGGAGAGGTCAAGCAGTACTTC; CDR3aa: CAWSGNPGLAGEVKQYF; abundance: many; j_gene: TRBJ2-7; v_gene: TRBV30; d_gene: TRBD2
CDR3nt: TGTGCCTGGAGTCCCCGGACAGGGGGAGGTCAGCCCCAGCATTTT; CDR3aa: CAWSPRTGGGQPQHF; abundance: few; j_gene: TRBJ1-5; v_gene: TRBV30; d_gene: TRBD1
CDR3nt: TGTGCCAGCAGTGGCCAGGGGGCAGGCGAGCAGTACTTC; CDR3aa: CASSGQGAGEQYF; abundance: many; j_gene: TRBJ2-7; v_gene: TRBV2; d_gene: TRBD1